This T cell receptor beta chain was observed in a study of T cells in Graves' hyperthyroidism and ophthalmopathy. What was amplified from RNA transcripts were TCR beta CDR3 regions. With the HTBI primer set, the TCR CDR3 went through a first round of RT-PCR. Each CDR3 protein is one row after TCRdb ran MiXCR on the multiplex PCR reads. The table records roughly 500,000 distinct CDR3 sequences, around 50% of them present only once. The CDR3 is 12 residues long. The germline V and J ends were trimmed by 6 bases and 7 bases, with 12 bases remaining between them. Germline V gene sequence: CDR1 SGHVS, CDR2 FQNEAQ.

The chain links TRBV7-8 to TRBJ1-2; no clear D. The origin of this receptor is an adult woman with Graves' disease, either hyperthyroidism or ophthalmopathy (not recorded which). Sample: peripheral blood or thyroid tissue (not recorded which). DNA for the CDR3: TGTGCCAGCAGAGACGTATCTAGTGGCTACACCTTC. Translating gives CASRDVSSGYTF. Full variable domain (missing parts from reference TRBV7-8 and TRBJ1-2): GAGVSQSPRYKVAKRGQDVALRCDPISGHVSLFWYQQALGQGPEFLTYFQNEAQLDKSGLPSDRFFAERPEGSVSTLKIQRTQQEDSAVYLCASRDVSSGYTFGSGTRLTVV.